This TCR beta chain was identified in a study of post-analysis software for immune sequencing data. Study background: Courses of disease covered relapsing-remitting, secondary progressive and progressive-relapsing multiple sclerosis. General study results and limits: Five TRBV segments, including TRBV5-6, TRBV5-1 and TRBV20-1, were more frequent in patients than controls. Significantly lower normalized Chao1 diversity was seen in multiple sclerosis patients than in controls.

Prepared libraries of TCR beta cDNA carried unique molecular identifiers. The authors obtained roughly 550,000 cDNA molecules from approximately 0.91 to 9.4 million T cells. TCRdb reprocessed the PCR reads via MiXCR and lists one record per CDR3 protein. Among roughly 580,000 distinct CDR3 sequences listed, roughly two fifths were seen once. This clonotype was seen a few times. The antigen is not known. The CDR3 is 13 amino acids. V shed 5 bases and J shed 2 bases, with 10 bases lying between them. The receptor was derived from a girl aged 5 to 17 with multiple sclerosis. The genes are TRBV12-3 or TRBV12-4 and TRBJ2-7; D not resolved. Sequenced sample: blood. CDR3 amino acids: CASSRPGAYEQYF. In nucleotides, the CDR3 is TGTGCCAGCAGTCGACCTGGGGCCTACGAGCAGTACTTC.